This TCR beta chain comes out of a study of cytomegalovirus exposure and HLA in healthy donors. Study results and limitations: The study put under 200 TCR beta chains on its list as cytomegalovirus-associated.

Produced via immunoSEQ multiplex PCR; TCRdb's table is partial and in-frame only. This sample yields about 200,000 clones, of which less than 85% are seen a single time; 5.5% to 7% belongs to the top ten. Points on this clone: The antigen is undetermined.

V dropped 4 bases and J dropped 2 bases, with 12 bases sitting between them. The CDR3 length is 15 residues. Looked up from germline, CDR1 is SGHNT and CDR2 is YYREEE (reference sequence). This TCR was recovered from a woman aged 18-35 years in good health and CMV-seronegative. The V and J genes are TRBV5-4 and TRBJ2-2, with TRBD1 as a possible D gene (7 bases). Specimen: PBMCs. The CDR3, as DNA: TGTGCCAGCAGCGGAGGGACAGTCAACACCGGGGAGCTGTTTTTT. Translated, it gives CASSGGTVNTGELFF.